A single count supports the clone carrying this T cell receptor (beta chain). Antigen unknown. Some 100,000 TCR templates were measured in each sample. Assay used: immunoSEQ multiplex PCR; TCRdb lists only in-frame clones, some missing. The sample includes around 86,000 clones, around 94% of them seen just once. Germline loops: CDR1 SQVTM, CDR2 ANQGSEA. V was cut by 7 bases and J by 5 bases, with 12 bases left in between. The CDR3 covers 12 residues. The data belong to a study of siplizumab effects on memory and regulatory T cells. Points from the study as a whole: Alloreactive sequences tracing back to unstimulated CD4+ memory cells were significantly reduced by siplizumab. The authors could not assign a naive or memory phenotype to roughly 80-96% of proliferating CD4+ or CD8+ clones.

The rearrangement joins TRBV29-1 to TRBJ2-1, with D tentatively TRBD1 (6 bases). This receptor was obtained from a human donor in good health. Sequencing was done on a sample of non-Treg CD4+ T cells sorted from blood. The CDR3 coding sequence is TGCAGCGCCGGGACACACCACAATGAGCAGTTCTTC. Translated: CSAGTHHNEQFF.